This entry concerns a single T cell receptor beta chain. Its target is unknown. Losses at the gene ends were 5 bases for V and 6 bases for J; bases not matched to a gene: 12. Looked up from germline, CDR1 is SGHNT and CDR2 is YENEEA. The CDR3 totals 15 residues. Clones were sequenced by immunoSEQ multiplex PCR, and TCRdb holds only the in-frame ones, with some missing. The table records 150,000 to 190,000 clones, approximately 90% of them present only once. Researchers grouped second doses given at about 4 or about 12 weeks into one pool. This sample is drawn from a study of T cell responses to AZD1222 COVID-19 vaccine. Study findings and constraints: Unmutated regions of variants are reportedly targeted by nearly half of spike-specific TCRs. It was only a handful of AZD1222 recipients who were seropositive at baseline. Across the whole spike, CD4 TCRs peaked at regions 160-218 and 743-854.

The source is an adult who received the AZD1222 COVID-19 vaccine. The material was peripheral blood, obtained 28 days after the second AZD1222 dose. The chain has TRBV11-3 and TRBJ1-2; 7 positions match TRBD1. CDR3 sequence (DNA): TGTGCCAGCAGCCTAAGAAGGGGGCACGTTGATGGCTACACCTTC. It specifies CASSLRRGHVDGYTF.